This T cell receptor (beta chain) was recovered during a study of CD8 T cells in ankylosing spondylitis. Whole-study results and caveats: A TCR beta motif of roughly eight highly homologous variants seemed to mark ankylosing spondylitis blood. Disease-linked clones were reportedly significantly enriched in matched ankylosing spondylitis synovial fluid.

Turning to this clonotype: The antigen is undetermined.

Preparation of TCR beta libraries was done by quantitative 5'-RACE with molecular barcodes. TCRdb reanalysed the 5' RACE reads using MiXCR and keeps one entry per CDR3 protein. Of about 150,000 distinct CDR3 sequences listed, about 42% are singletons. The material sequenced was synovial fluid, either unsorted or a sorted T cell fraction (not recorded which). The clonotype comes from a male donor with ankylosing spondylitis.

CDR3 in DNA: TGTGCCAGCAGCCTGTGGACAGTCGAAGAGACCCAGTACTTC. This codes for CASSLWTVEETQYF. The chain joins TRBV9 to TRBJ2-5, with D possibly matching TRBD1 (6 bases). The germline CDR1 and CDR2 sequences are SGDLS and YYNGEE. The CDR3 covers 14 residues. Trimming left V 4 bases short and J 3 bases short, with 13 bases between.